The 18 T cell receptor beta chains below come from one sample, sequenced in a study of vaccination and CD4 T cells after COVID-19. Described treatment: roughly 10-day PBMC culture with coronavirus spike peptide pools or control peptides (ViraFEST assay). Once obtained from cultured CD4+ T cells, the DNA was sequenced using the Oncomine TCR Beta short-read assay. Each CDR3 protein gets one entry after TCRdb re-called the PCR reads with MiXCR. The sample lists 14,000 to 15,000 distinct CDR3 sequences, under 60% seen once, with roughly 7.8% in the top ten. These TCRs' antigens remain unknown. Sequencing was done on a sample of CD4+ T cells from blood, cultured in vitro. The receptor set was obtained from a human donor who had recovered from COVID-19.

The CDR3 loop reads CASSLGILSGNEQFF. CDR3 nucleotides: TGTGCCAGCAGTTTAGGAATCCTAAGCGGGAATGAGCAGTTCTTC. This chain links TRBV28 with TRBJ2-1; TRBD2 is a possible D gene (6 bases). Trimming removed 2 bases from V and 7 bases from J, with 15 bases in between. This CDR3 is built from 15 residues. Germline lookup yields CDR1 MDHEN and CDR2 SYDVKM. Full variable domain (remainder filled in from reference TRBV28 and TRBJ2-1): DVKVTQSSRYLVKRTGEKVFLECVQDMDHENMFWYRQDPGLGLRLIYFSYDVKMKEKGDIPEGYSVSREKKERFSLILESASTNQTSMYLCASSLGILSGNEQFFGPGTRLTVL.

This clonotype turned up a few times. The chain links TRBV20-1 to TRBJ2-7; 9 nucleotides align to TRBD2. The CDR3 has 13 residues. The V gene's germline CDR1 is DFQATT and CDR2 SNEGSKA (reference sequence). V lost 6 bases and J lost 2; bases outside the gene matches: 5. CDR3 nucleotides: TGCAGTGCCCTGACTAGCGGTACCTACGAGCAGTACTTC. It encodes CSALTSGTYEQYF.

In nucleotides, the CDR3 is TGTGCCAGCAGTTATGGGGTGGGCCACTCTGGAAACACCATATATTTT. It specifies CASSYGVGHSGNTIYF. The chain combines TRBV6-5 with TRBJ1-3; D ambiguous. Germline V gene sequence: CDR1 MNHEY, CDR2 SVGAGI. V was pared by 3 bases and J by 0 bases, with 12 bases between. CDR3 size: 16 residues.

The rearrangement links TRBV28 to TRBJ1-2, with no clear D. The germline V and J ends were trimmed by 5 bases and 5 bases, with 12 bases remaining between them. Per the germline V gene, CDR1 is MDHEN and CDR2 is SYDVKM. The CDR3 is 13 residues long. CDR3 protein: CASSPPGSYGYTF. The CDR3 DNA reads TGTGCCAGCAGTCCACCAGGATCTTATGGCTACACCTTC.

The chain has TRBV6-1 and TRBJ1-2; D might be TRBD1 (5 bases). V was cut by 7 bases and J by 7 bases, with 22 bases left in between. Germline values: CDR1 MNHNS, CDR2 SASEGT. This CDR3 is built from 15 residues. CDR3 DNA sequence: TGTGCCAGCACAATGAGCGGGGGACTCCAGGGTGGCTACACCTTC. Its protein product is CASTMSGGLQGGYTF.

CDR3 protein: CASRVGRNREEKLFF. The CDR3 DNA follows: TGTGCCAGCAGAGTGGGAAGGAACAGGGAGGAAAAACTGTTTTTT. V gene TRBV5-8 combines with J gene TRBJ1-4; D may be TRBD1 (6 bases). This CDR3 contains 15 residues. CDR1 and CDR2 (germline): SGHTS, YDEGEE. The V gene lost 5 bases and the J gene lost 8 bases, with 19 bases spanning the gap.

The chain's CDR3 is CASTPGVLSVTQYF. The CDR3 coding sequence is TGTGCCAGCACTCCCGGGGTACTATCCGTCACGCAGTATTTT. The V and J genes are TRBV27 and TRBJ2-3, with D possibly matching TRBD2 (5 bases). Germline values: CDR1 MNHEY, CDR2 SMNVEV (reference sequence). V dropped 7 bases and J dropped 9 bases, with 20 bases sitting between them. This CDR3 contains 14 residues.

This clonotype occurred once. The rearrangement links TRBV6-5 to TRBJ1-3, with no clear D. The CDR3 is made up of 14 amino acids. V was pared by 2 bases and J by 0 bases, with 5 bases between. Germline V gives CDR1 MNHEY, CDR2 SVGAGI. CDR3 DNA sequence: TGTGCCAGCAGTTACCAGGACTCTGGAAACACCATATATTTT. Translating gives CASSYQDSGNTIYF.

The V and J genes are TRBV6-1 and TRBJ2-3, with TRBD2 matching over 9 bases. This CDR3 region has 15 residues. Trimming removed 4 bases from V and 1 base from J; junction bases left unmatched: 3. The germline V gene encodes CDR1 MNHNS and CDR2 SASEGT. As DNA, the CDR3 is TGTGCCAGCAGTGCCTTAGCGGGAGGCACAGATACGCAGTATTTT. Its translation is CASSALAGGTDTQYF.

This sequence joins TRBV10-1 and TRBJ2-3; D might be TRBD2 (6 bases). The germline CDR1 and CDR2 sequences are WNHNN and SYGVQD (reference sequence). This CDR3 is 16 amino acids long. The V end was cut by 10 bases, the J end by 6 bases, with 26 bases between. CDR3 in amino acids: CATKEARDWDFDTQYF. CDR3 coding DNA: TGCGCCACAAAGGAGGCCCGGGACTGGGATTTTGATACGCAGTATTTT.

This clonotype appeared a single time. The rearrangement uses TRBV28 and TRBJ1-5; TRBD1 agrees at 8 bases. Germline loops: CDR1 MDHEN, CDR2 SYDVKM. V gave up 6 bases and J gave up 4 bases; unmatched junction bases: 11. The CDR3 is 16 amino acids. This CDR3 reads CASRPADRGGNQPQHF. The CDR3 DNA sequence: TGTGCCAGCAGGCCGGCCGACAGGGGAGGGAATCAGCCCCAGCATTTT.

The chain carries TRBV6-2 or TRBV6-3 and TRBJ1-5; unclear D gene. Germline V CDR1 and CDR2: MNHEY, SVGEGT. The CDR3 extends over 14 amino acids. V lost 2 bases and J 4 bases, leaving 9 bases between the germline ends. This CDR3 is CASSYGWENQPQHF. The CDR3 nucleotides read TGTGCCAGCAGTTACGGGTGGGAAAATCAGCCCCAGCATTTT.

This chain connects TRBV20-1 to TRBJ2-6; TRBD2 might be the D (7 bases). The CDR3 extends over 18 amino acids. Germline-derived CDR1 and CDR2 are DFQATT and SNEGSKA (reference sequence). V gave up 0 bases and J gave up 4 bases, with 19 bases separating them. The CDR3 is CSARDRWGGARGANVLTF. As DNA, the CDR3 is TGCAGTGCTAGAGATCGTTGGGGGGGGGCTCGAGGGGCCAACGTCCTGACTTTC.

There are a few counts of this clonotype. The V and J genes are TRBV5-1 and TRBJ1-6; 7 positions agree with TRBD1. V lost 4 bases to trimming and J lost 5 bases; unmatched junction nucleotides: 6. This CDR3 is 15 amino acids long. Germline values: CDR1 SGHRS, CDR2 YFSETQ. The CDR3 DNA sequence: TGCGCCAGCAGCGCGACAGGGTTGAATAATTCACCCCTCCACTTT. Its translation: CASSATGLNNSPLHF.

This chain uses TRBV27 with TRBJ2-2, with unresolved D. CDR3 size: 14 residues. Germline loops: CDR1 MNHEY, CDR2 SMNVEV (reference sequence). Deletions cut 4 bases from V and 4 bases from J, with 10 bases between. The CDR3 reads CASSSSQPTGELFF. In DNA form, the CDR3 reads TGTGCCAGCAGTTCCTCACAGCCCACCGGGGAGCTGTTTTTT.

CDR3: CASSLWSGAGELFF. Here the CDR3 DNA reads TGCGCCAGCAGCTTGTGGTCGGGAGCCGGGGAGCTGTTTTTT. The genes are TRBV5-1 and TRBJ2-2; perhaps TRBD2 as D (6 bases). Germline CDR1 reads SGHRS; CDR2 reads YFSETQ. The CDR3 is 14 amino acids. Trimming took off 1 base at V and 6 bases at J, with 10 bases between the two ends.

The chain combines TRBV20-1 with TRBJ2-1; D is uncertain. This CDR3 contains 12 residues. In germline, CDR1 is DFQATT, CDR2 SNEGSKA (reference sequence). V was trimmed by 4 bases and J by 3 bases, leaving 7 bases between them. The CDR3 protein is CSATRIYNEQFF. CDR3 sequence (DNA): TGCAGTGCTACCAGAATCTACAATGAGCAGTTCTTC.

This chain connects TRBV4-1 to TRBJ1-4, with a possible D match to TRBD1 (5 bases). Trimming removed 5 bases at V and 7 bases at J, with 20 bases between. This CDR3 is 16 amino acids long. CDR1 MGHRA and CDR2 YSYEKL come from the germline V gene. The CDR3 is CASSYRGTANSEKLFF. In nucleotides, the CDR3 is TGCGCCAGCAGCTACCGGGGGACGGCAAATAGTGAAAAACTGTTTTTT.